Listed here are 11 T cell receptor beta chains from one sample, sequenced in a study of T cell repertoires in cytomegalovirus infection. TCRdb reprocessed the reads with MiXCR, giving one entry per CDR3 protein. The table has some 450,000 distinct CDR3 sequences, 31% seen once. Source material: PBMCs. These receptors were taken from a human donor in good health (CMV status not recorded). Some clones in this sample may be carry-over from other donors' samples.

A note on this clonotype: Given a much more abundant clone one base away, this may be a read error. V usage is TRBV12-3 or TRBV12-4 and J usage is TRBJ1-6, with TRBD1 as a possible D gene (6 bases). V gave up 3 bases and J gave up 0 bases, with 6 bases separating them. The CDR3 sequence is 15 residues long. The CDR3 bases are TGTGCCAGCAGTTTGGGGGCCTCCTATAATTCACCCCTCCACTTT. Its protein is CASSLGASYNSPLHF.

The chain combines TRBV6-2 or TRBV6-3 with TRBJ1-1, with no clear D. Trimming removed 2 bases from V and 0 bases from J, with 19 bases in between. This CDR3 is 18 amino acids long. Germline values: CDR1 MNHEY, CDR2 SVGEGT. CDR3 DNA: TGTGCCAGCAGTTACCCTGAAGATGGTCTTTCGATGAACACTGAAGCTTTCTTT. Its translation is CASSYPEDGLSMNTEAFF.

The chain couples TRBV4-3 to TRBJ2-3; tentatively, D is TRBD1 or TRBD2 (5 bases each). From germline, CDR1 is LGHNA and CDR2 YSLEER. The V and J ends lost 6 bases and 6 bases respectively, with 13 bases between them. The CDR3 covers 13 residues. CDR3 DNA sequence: TGCGCCAGCAGTCAACGGGGCGGGGATACGCAGTATTTT. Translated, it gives CASSQRGGDTQYF.

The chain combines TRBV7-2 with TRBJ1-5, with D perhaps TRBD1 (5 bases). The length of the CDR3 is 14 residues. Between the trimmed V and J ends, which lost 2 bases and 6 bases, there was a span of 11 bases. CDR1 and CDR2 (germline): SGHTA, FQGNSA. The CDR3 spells CASSLQGVVQPQHF. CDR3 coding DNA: TGTGCCAGCAGCTTACAGGGTGTTGTTCAGCCCCAGCATTTT.

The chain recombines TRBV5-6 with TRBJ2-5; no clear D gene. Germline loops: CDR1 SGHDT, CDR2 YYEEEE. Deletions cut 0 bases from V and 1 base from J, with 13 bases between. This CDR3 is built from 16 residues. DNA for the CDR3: TGTGCCAGCAGCTTGGCTCCGGATTTGATCCAAGAGACCCAGTACTTC. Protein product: CASSLAPDLIQETQYF.

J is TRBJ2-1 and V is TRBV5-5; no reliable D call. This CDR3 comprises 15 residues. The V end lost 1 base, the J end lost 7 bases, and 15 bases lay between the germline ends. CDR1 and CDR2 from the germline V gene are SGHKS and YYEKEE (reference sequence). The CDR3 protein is CASSLFSRRGNEQFF. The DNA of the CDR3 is TGTGCCAGCAGCTTGTTTTCCCGGCGAGGAAATGAGCAGTTCTTC. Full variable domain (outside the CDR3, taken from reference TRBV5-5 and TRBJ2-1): DAGVTQSPTHLIKTRGQQVTLRCSPISGHKSVSWYQQVLGQGPQFIFQYYEKEERGRGNFPDRFSARQFPNYSSELNVNALLLGDSALYLCASSLFSRRGNEQFFGPGTRLTVL.

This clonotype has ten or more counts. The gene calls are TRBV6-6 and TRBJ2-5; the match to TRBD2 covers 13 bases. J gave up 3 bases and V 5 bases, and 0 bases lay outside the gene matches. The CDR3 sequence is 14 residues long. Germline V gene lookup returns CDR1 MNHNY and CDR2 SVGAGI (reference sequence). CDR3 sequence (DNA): TGTGCCAGCAGTGGACTAGCGGGGGAAGAGACCCAGTACTTC. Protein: CASSGLAGEETQYF.

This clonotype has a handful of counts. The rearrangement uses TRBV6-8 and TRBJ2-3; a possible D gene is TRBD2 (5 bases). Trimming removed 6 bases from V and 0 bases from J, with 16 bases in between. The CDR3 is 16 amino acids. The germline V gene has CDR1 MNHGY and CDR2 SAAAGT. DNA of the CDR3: TGTGCCAGCAGGTCCAGCCCAACTAGGAGCACAGATACGCAGTATTTT. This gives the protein CASRSSPTRSTDTQYF.

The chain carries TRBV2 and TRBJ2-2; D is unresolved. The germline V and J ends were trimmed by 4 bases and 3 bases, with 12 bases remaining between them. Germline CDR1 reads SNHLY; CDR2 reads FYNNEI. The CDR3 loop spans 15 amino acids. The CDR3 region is CASSAAGDYTGELFF. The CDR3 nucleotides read TGTGCCAGCAGTGCCGCTGGGGATTACACCGGGGAGCTGTTTTTT.

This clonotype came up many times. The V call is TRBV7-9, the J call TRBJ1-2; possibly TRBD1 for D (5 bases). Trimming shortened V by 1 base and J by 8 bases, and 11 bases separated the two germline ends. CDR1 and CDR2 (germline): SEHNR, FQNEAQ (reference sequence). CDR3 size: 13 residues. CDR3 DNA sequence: TGTGCCAGCAGCTTAGAAGGCGGGGCAGGCTACACCTTC. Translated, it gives CASSLEGGAGYTF.

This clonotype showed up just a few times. CDR3 nucleotides: TGCAGTGCCGTTAGGGGCGAGCAGTACTTC. It is translated as CSAVRGEQYF. V and J are TRBV20-1 and TRBJ2-7; possible D gene TRBD1, 5 bases. Trimming took off 6 bases at V and 6 bases at J, with 9 bases between the two ends. This CDR3 has 10 amino acids. Germline V gene data show CDR1 as DFQATT and CDR2 as SNEGSKA (reference sequence).